Listed here are 12 T cell receptor beta chains from one sample, sequenced in a study of regulatory T cells in long-lasting Graves disease. In building TCR beta libraries, iRepertoire HTBI primers were used together with Arm-PCR of CDR3 regions. TCRdb redid the calling of the multiplex PCR reads with MiXCR, one entry per CDR3 protein. The top ten clones hold approximately 15% of a sample with about 470,000 distinct CDR3 sequences, about 15% of them seen once. Time point meaning: newly diagnosed GD, antithyroid drugs for less than 3 months. There was RNA extracted from PBMCs, and the TCR library was made from it. These same data were also listed under a study on T cells in Graves' hyperthyroidism and ophthalmopathy.

The specimen was peripheral blood mononuclear cells (PBMCs), collected at new diagnosis, from a patient treated with antithyroid drugs. The source of these receptors is a woman younger than 45 with Graves disease.

Here the CDR3 DNA reads TGTGCCAGCAGGCCAGGACTAGCGGGAGTCCACGAGCAGTACTTC. This sequence encodes CASRPGLAGVHEQYF. J is TRBJ2-7 and V is TRBV12-3 or TRBV12-4; the match to TRBD2 covers 13 bases. With 6 bases clipped from V and 5 bases from J, the junction kept 7 bases outside the gene matches. The CDR3 covers 15 residues.

This clonotype was found many times. The genes are TRBV7-9 and TRBJ2-7; D not certain. Trimming took 1 base from V and 3 from J, leaving 10 bases between them. CDR1 and CDR2 (germline): SEHNR, FQNEAQ (reference sequence). This CDR3 has 14 amino acids. This CDR3 reads CASSLEYSFYEQYF. CDR3 DNA: TGTGCCAGCAGCTTAGAGTACAGCTTCTACGAGCAGTACTTC.

On this clonotype itself: One junction end disagrees with the germline gene, perhaps due to a read error. The rearrangement uses TRBV5-1 and TRBJ1-2; 9 nucleotides align to TRBD1. This CDR3 has 15 amino acids. Germline V CDR1 and CDR2: SGHRS, YFSETQ. The CDR3 DNA reads as TGCGCCAGCAACTTGGAGTGGACAGGGGTTGGTGGCTACACCTTC. Its protein is CASNLEWTGVGGYTF.

This clonotype was observed at least ten times. The chain couples TRBV28 to TRBJ1-5; no reliable D call. From germline, CDR1 is MDHEN and CDR2 SYDVKM. The CDR3 loop spans 13 amino acids. Trimming took off 3 bases at V and 6 bases at J, with 9 bases between the two ends. The CDR3 here is CASSFEGSQPQHF. The DNA of the CDR3 is TGTGCCAGCAGTTTTGAGGGCAGTCAGCCCCAGCATTTT.

The sample holds many counts of this clonotype. The chain joins TRBV11-2 to TRBJ2-7; D gene uncertain. Germline assignment: CDR1 SGHAT and CDR2 FQNNGV. The CDR3 extends over 12 amino acids. V was clipped by 1 base and J by 6 bases, with 7 bases between them. The CDR3 protein is CASSLGAGEQYF. The CDR3 DNA is TGTGCCAGCAGCTTAGGAGCCGGCGAGCAGTACTTC.

There are many counts of this clonotype. The V gene is TRBV2, the J gene TRBJ2-7; D remains ambiguous. With 7 bases removed from V and 0 bases from J, the gap between germline ends came to 16 bases. The CDR3 spans 15 residues. The germline gives CDR1 SNHLY, CDR2 FYNNEI. CDR3 in amino acids: CASKARPPRSYEQYF. The CDR3 coding sequence is TGTGCCAGCAAGGCTAGACCACCTCGCTCCTACGAGCAGTACTTC.

The table lists this clonotype with many counts. The chain recombines TRBV5-1 with TRBJ1-2; the match to TRBD1 covers 10 bases. The germline CDR1 and CDR2 sequences are SGHRS and YFSETQ. J gave up 1 base and V 3 bases, and 9 bases lay outside the gene matches. The CDR3 sequence is 17 residues long. CDR3 amino acids: CASSSSGTGADNYGYTF. The CDR3 DNA follows: TGCGCCAGCAGCTCCAGTGGGACAGGGGCCGATAACTATGGCTACACCTTC. Full variable domain (outside the CDR3, taken from reference TRBV5-1 and TRBJ1-2): KAGVTQTPRYLIKTRGQQVTLSCSPISGHRSVSWYQQTPGQGLQFLFEYFSETQRNKGNFPGRFSGRQFSNSRSEMNVSTLELGDSALYLCASSSSGTGADNYGYTFGSGTRLTVV.

This clonotype showed up many times. V gene TRBV5-1 combines with J gene TRBJ1-2, with 7 bases aligning to TRBD1. Germline lookup yields CDR1 SGHRS and CDR2 YFSETQ. The length of the CDR3 is 14 residues. With 5 bases clipped from V and 4 bases from J, the junction kept 8 bases outside the gene matches. In nucleotides, the CDR3 is TGCGCCAGCAGTTATACCGGGACAGCCTATGGCTACACCTTC. Protein sequence: CASSYTGTAYGYTF.

In its sample, this clonotype was seen a few times. This chain uses TRBV5-1 with TRBJ2-1; perhaps TRBD1 as D (5 bases). Deletions cut 4 bases from V and 4 bases from J, with 12 bases between. The CDR3 covers 14 residues. Germline V gene data show CDR1 as SGHRS and CDR2 as YFSETQ. The CDR3 region has the DNA TGCGCCAGCAGCAGGGGCCAGGGTTACAATGAGCAGTTCTTC. It specifies CASSRGQGYNEQFF.

This clonotype was recorded many times. The chain combines TRBV6-5 with TRBJ1-1; D ambiguous. In germline, CDR1 is MNHEY, CDR2 SVGAGI. This CDR3 is built from 15 residues. Trimming left V 6 bases short and J 0 bases short, with 14 bases between. As DNA, the CDR3 is TGTGCCAGCAGGCACACGAGTGAGATGAACACTGAAGCTTTCTTT. Its translation is CASRHTSEMNTEAFF.

This clonotype was recorded many times. CDR3 amino acids: CASSVTGKNQPQHF. CDR3 nucleotides: TGTGCCAGCAGTGTAACAGGGAAAAATCAGCCCCAGCATTTT. This chain links TRBV6-1 with TRBJ1-5; D is perhaps TRBD1 (6 bases). This CDR3 is built from 14 residues. V dropped 4 bases and J dropped 4 bases, with 11 bases sitting between them. The germline CDR1 and CDR2 sequences are MNHNS and SASEGT.

This clonotype was seen repeatedly, ten times or more. Its ends do not fully match the called genes, so a read error is possible. The chain uses TRBV20-1 and TRBJ2-5, with D perhaps matching TRBD2 (5 bases). The CDR3 has 13 residues. CDR1 and CDR2 (germline): DFQATT, SNEGSKA (reference sequence). The CDR3 sequence is CSARERPSRDPGF. CDR3 nucleotides: TGCAGTGCTAGAGAACGGCCAAGCCGGGATCCGGGCTTC.